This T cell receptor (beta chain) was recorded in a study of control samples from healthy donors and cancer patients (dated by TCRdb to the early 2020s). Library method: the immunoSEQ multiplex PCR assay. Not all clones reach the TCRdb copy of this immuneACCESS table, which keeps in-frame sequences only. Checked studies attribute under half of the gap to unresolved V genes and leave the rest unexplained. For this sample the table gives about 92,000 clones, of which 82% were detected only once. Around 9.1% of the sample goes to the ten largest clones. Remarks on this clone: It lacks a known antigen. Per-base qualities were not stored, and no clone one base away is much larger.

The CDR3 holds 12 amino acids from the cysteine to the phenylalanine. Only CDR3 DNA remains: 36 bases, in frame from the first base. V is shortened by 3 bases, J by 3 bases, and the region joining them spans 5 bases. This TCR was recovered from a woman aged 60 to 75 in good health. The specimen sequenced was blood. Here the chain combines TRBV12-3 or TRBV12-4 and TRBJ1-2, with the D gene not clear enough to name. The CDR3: CASSLFDYGYTF. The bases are TGTGCCAGCAGTTTGTTCGACTATGGCTACACCTTC.